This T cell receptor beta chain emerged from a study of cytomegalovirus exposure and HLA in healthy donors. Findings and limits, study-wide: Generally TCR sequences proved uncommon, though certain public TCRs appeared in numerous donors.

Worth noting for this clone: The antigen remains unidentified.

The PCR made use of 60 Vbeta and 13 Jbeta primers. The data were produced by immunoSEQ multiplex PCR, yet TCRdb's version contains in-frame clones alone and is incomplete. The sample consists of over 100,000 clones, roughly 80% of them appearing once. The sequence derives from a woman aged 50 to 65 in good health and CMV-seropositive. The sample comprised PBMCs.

CDR3 nucleotide sequence: TGTGCCACCAGCCGTACCGCCAGTTATTTTTCCGAAGCTTTCTTT. This codes for CATSRTASYFSEAFF. J is TRBJ1-1 and V is TRBV15; D ambiguous. Trimming cost V 5 bases and J 8 bases, with 21 bases left between them. CDR1 LNHNV and CDR2 YYDKDF come from the germline V gene (reference sequence). The CDR3 covers 15 residues.